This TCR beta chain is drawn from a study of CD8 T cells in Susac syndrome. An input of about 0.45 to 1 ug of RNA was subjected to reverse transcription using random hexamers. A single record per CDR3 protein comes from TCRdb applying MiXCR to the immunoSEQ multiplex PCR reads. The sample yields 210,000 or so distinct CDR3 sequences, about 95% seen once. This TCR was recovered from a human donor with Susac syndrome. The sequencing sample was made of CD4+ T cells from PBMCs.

CDR3 sequence (DNA): TGTGCCAGCAGTTCAACTAGCGGCCAAGAGACCCAGTACTTC. Translation: CASSSTSGQETQYF. The chain links TRBV28 to TRBJ2-5; 8 bases agree with TRBD2. Germline CDR1 MDHEN, CDR2 SYDVKM. This CDR3 has 14 residues. V was clipped by 4 bases and J by 1 base; unmatched bases: 2.